The table lists the clone carrying this T cell receptor beta chain with a few counts. Its antigen is unknown. Specified treatment: oral pan-JAK inhibitor, 5-10 mg twice daily. The sample originates from a study of CD8+ T cells in alopecia areata. Study-wide context: For treated patients, severity scores reflected the percentage of scalp area affected. Study-level results: Given one nonresponder, whether baseline CD8+ expansion relates to response remains uncertain. Clonality in the scalp and expanded CD8+ clones ranked among the top 100 were significantly decreased by tofacitinib. Scalp sample data also include resident alphabeta T cells from normal skin.

The authors extracted RNA and reverse transcribed it into cDNA as the sequencing template. Clones were read by immunoSEQ multiplex PCR, and TCRdb kept only the in-frame ones, dropping some. The sample records fewer than 250,000 clones, less than 45% being singletons. The germline V and J ends were trimmed by 5 bases and 6 bases, with 15 bases remaining between them. The CDR3 is 14 amino acids. Germline-derived CDR1 and CDR2 are SGHTA and FQGNSA. The chain couples TRBV7-2 to TRBJ2-3; a possible D gene is TRBD2 (6 bases). This material consisted of CD4+ T cells sorted from blood, taken at roughly week 36, from a patient treated with tofacitinib. The TCR originated in a human donor with alopecia areata. The CDR3 loop is CASSLTGVGDTQYF. The CDR3 nucleotides are TGTGCCAGCAGCCTGACGGGAGTGGGGGATACGCAGTATTTT.